This passage covers 29 T cell receptor beta chains from one sample sequenced in a study of cytomegalovirus exposure and HLA in healthy donors. In the PCR, 60 Vbeta and 13 Jbeta primers were used. This table comes from immunoSEQ multiplex PCR, and its TCRdb copy is limited to in-frame clones, with some not included. This sample carries 130,000 or so clones, more than 60% of them seen once, and the ten largest clones take 1.5% to 2%. Sequences were obtained from PBMCs. All receptors come from a female donor in good health and CMV-seronegative.

The chain employs TRBV27 and TRBJ2-2, with TRBD1 as a possible D gene (6 bases). Germline V gene lookup returns CDR1 MNHEY and CDR2 SMNVEV (reference sequence). The CDR3 has 15 amino acids. With 3 bases removed from V and 4 bases from J, the gap between germline ends came to 12 bases. The CDR3 loop reads CASSFAGAGTGELFF. CDR3 DNA: TGTGCCAGCAGTTTTGCAGGGGCGGGCACCGGGGAGCTGTTTTTT.

CDR3 coding DNA: TGCGCCAGCAGCCAGGGACTAGCGGCGAGAGAGACCCAGTACTTC. Translation gives CASSQGLAARETQYF. V and J are TRBV4-1 and TRBJ2-5; 11 nucleotides align to TRBD2. The germline V gene has CDR1 MGHRA and CDR2 YSYEKL. V shed 3 bases and J 4 bases; nucleotides not matched to a gene: 4. The CDR3 is made up of 15 amino acids.

The chain combines TRBV28 with TRBJ1-2, with 8 bases fitting TRBD1. This CDR3 spans 14 amino acids. The germline CDR1 and CDR2 sequences are MDHEN and SYDVKM. Losses at the gene ends were 6 bases for V and 2 bases for J; bases not matched to a gene: 5. The CDR3 protein is CASSGTGVNYGYTF. The CDR3, as DNA: TGTGCCAGCAGCGGGACAGGCGTAAACTATGGCTACACCTTC.

This clone was counted between two and nine times. Additional DNA sequences in this sample encode the identical CDR3. The chain recombines TRBV4-2 with TRBJ1-1; maybe TRBD1 (5 bases). V was shortened by 1 base and J by 4 bases, with 13 bases between the two germline ends. Germline loops: CDR1 LGHNA, CDR2 YNFKEQ. The CDR3 covers 15 residues. CDR3 amino acids: CASSQARTGGTEAFF. CDR3 sequence (DNA): TGTGCCAGCAGCCAAGCCCGTACCGGGGGCACTGAAGCTTTCTTT.

This chain joins TRBV10-2 and TRBJ1-1; 7 bases match TRBD1. Germline trimming cut 3 bases from V and 1 base from J; bases unmatched to any gene: 2. The CDR3 extends over 14 amino acids. From germline, CDR1 is WSHSY and CDR2 SAAADI. The CDR3: CASSEAGGNTEAFF. The CDR3 DNA sequence: TGCGCCAGCAGTGAAGCAGGGGGGAACACTGAAGCTTTCTTT.

This chain links TRBV27 with TRBJ1-6, with 8 bases matching TRBD1. J lost 3 bases, V lost 5 bases, and 3 bases had no gene match. The germline V gene encodes CDR1 MNHEY and CDR2 SMNVEV (reference sequence). The CDR3 extends over 15 amino acids. The CDR3 sequence is CASSQGAIYNSPLHF. Here the CDR3 DNA reads TGTGCCAGCAGTCAGGGGGCTATCTATAATTCACCCCTCCACTTT.

The chain combines TRBV6-1 with TRBJ1-2; D perhaps matches TRBD1 (6 bases). Per the germline V gene, CDR1 is MNHNS and CDR2 is SASEGT. The CDR3 contains 13 residues. The V and J ends lost 7 bases and 7 bases respectively, with 16 bases between them. The CDR3 nucleotides read TGTGCCAGCACTCGGGACAATCGGGCTGGCTACACCTTC. Its translation: CASTRDNRAGYTF.

J is TRBJ2-6 and V is TRBV4-1, with 7 positions matching TRBD1. CDR3 length: 19 residues. Germline CDR1 MGHRA, CDR2 YSYEKL. V lost 1 base and J lost 0; bases outside the gene matches: 9. The CDR3 sequence: CASSQAEWDSYSGANVLTF. The CDR3, as DNA: TGCGCCAGCAGCCAAGCGGAATGGGACAGCTACTCTGGGGCCAACGTCCTGACTTTC.

V is TRBV6-4 and J is TRBJ2-2, with a possible D match to TRBD1 (6 bases). With 9 bases removed from V and 1 base from J, the gap between germline ends came to 12 bases. The CDR3 is 14 amino acids. Germline V gives CDR1 MRHNA, CDR2 SNTAGT. CDR3 bases: TGTGCCAGTCGGACAGCTCTGAACACCGGGGAGCTGTTTTTT. The encoded protein is CASRTALNTGELFF.

This rearrangement joins TRBV27 to TRBJ1-1; D uncertain. This CDR3 has 17 residues. Trimming pared 3 bases from V and 0 bases from J, leaving 17 bases between. Germline loops: CDR1 MNHEY, CDR2 SMNVEV (reference sequence). The CDR3 here is CASSFRQPLRMNTEAFF. The CDR3 DNA reads as TGTGCCAGCAGTTTTAGGCAGCCACTAAGAATGAACACTGAAGCTTTCTTT.

V is TRBV28 and J is TRBJ1-2; 11 bases fit TRBD1. Looked up from germline, CDR1 is MDHEN and CDR2 is SYDVKM. J lost 6 bases, V lost 7 bases, and 19 bases had no gene match. This CDR3 is built from 18 residues. In nucleotides, the CDR3 is TGTGCCAGCACCGCGGGGGGCACTCCGGGACAGGGGGGCGATGGCTACACCTTC. This codes for CASTAGGTPGQGGDGYTF.

The rearrangement links TRBV5-1 to TRBJ2-3; 9 bases align to TRBD1. V lost 4 bases to trimming and J lost 6 bases; unmatched junction nucleotides: 6. Per germline, CDR1 SGHRS and CDR2 YFSETQ. The CDR3 is 14 amino acids. The CDR3 sequence is CASSMGQGFDTQYF. CDR3 DNA: TGCGCCAGCAGCATGGGACAGGGTTTTGATACGCAGTATTTT.

The chain recombines TRBV11-3 with TRBJ2-2; D may be TRBD2 (6 bases). Trimming left V 4 bases short and J 2 bases short, with 8 bases between. Germline V gene lookup returns CDR1 SGHNT and CDR2 YENEEA. The CDR3 loop spans 14 amino acids. The CDR3 spells CASSSGLNTGELFF. CDR3 bases: TGTGCCAGCAGCTCGGGACTTAACACCGGGGAGCTGTTTTTT.

In this sample, this clone turned up a few times. This chain uses TRBV28 with TRBJ1-2; D ambiguous. The CDR3 loop spans 14 amino acids. V was trimmed by 5 bases and J by 0 bases, leaving 10 bases between them. Germline CDR1 and CDR2: MDHEN and SYDVKM. CDR3 in DNA: TGTGCCAGCAGTCGGGCGGGCGCTAACTATGGCTACACCTTC. It yields the protein CASSRAGANYGYTF.

This chain connects TRBV2 to TRBJ2-2; D perhaps matches TRBD2 (5 bases). Trimming removed 5 bases at V and 1 base at J, with 11 bases between. CDR1 and CDR2 from the germline V gene are SNHLY and FYNNEI. CDR3 length equals 15 residues. The CDR3 loop is CASSYREENTGELFF. The CDR3 DNA sequence: TGTGCCAGCAGTTACCGGGAAGAGAACACCGGGGAGCTGTTTTTT. The whole variable domain, filled in from reference TRBV2 and TRBJ2-2, reads EPEVTQTPSHQVTQMGQEVILRCVPISNHLYFYWYRQILGQKVEFLVSFYNNEISEKSEIFDDQFSVERPDGSNFTLKIRSTKLEDSAMYFCASSYREENTGELFFGEGSRLTVL.

The chain has TRBV27 and TRBJ2-1; 8 nucleotides agree with TRBD2. The CDR3 is made up of 16 amino acids. Trimming at V came to 5 bases and at J to 2 bases, leaving 8 bases not matched to a gene. CDR1 and CDR2 from the germline V gene are MNHEY and SMNVEV (reference sequence). The CDR3 nucleotides read TGTGCCAGCAGTGCTCGGCCGCGGGGGGCCTACAATGAGCAGTTCTTC. Amino acid sequence: CASSARPRGAYNEQFF.

Only one count was recorded for this clone. The chain is built from TRBV5-4 and TRBJ1-2; the match to TRBD1 covers 7 bases. In germline, CDR1 is SGHNT, CDR2 YYREEE (reference sequence). Trimming cost V 3 bases and J 5 bases; bases outside gene matches: 7. CDR3 length: 14 residues. The chain's CDR3 is CASSSGQETYGYTF. CDR3 nucleotides: TGTGCCAGCAGCTCAGGACAGGAGACTTATGGCTACACCTTC.

The rearrangement links TRBV29-1 to TRBJ2-7, with D unresolved. In germline, CDR1 is SQVTM, CDR2 ANQGSEA. The V end was cut by 3 bases, the J end by 6 bases, with 9 bases between. The CDR3 is 11 amino acids. CDR3 nucleotide sequence: TGCAGCGTTGAGGGCCGCCCCGAGCAGTACTTC. The encoded protein is CSVEGRPEQYF.

V is TRBV9 and J is TRBJ1-3; D not certain. This CDR3 region has 17 residues. CDR1 and CDR2 (germline): SGDLS, YYNGEE. V gave up 0 bases and J gave up 0 bases, with 13 bases separating them. CDR3 nucleotide sequence: TGTGCCAGCAGCGTAGTGGGAGGCCCGAGCTCTGGAAACACCATATATTTT. Its translation is CASSVVGGPSSGNTIYF.

This clone was counted a single time. The chain combines TRBV29-1 with TRBJ2-3, with D perhaps TRBD2 (6 bases). The CDR3 length is 16 residues. Per germline, CDR1 SQVTM and CDR2 ANQGSEA. V lost 7 bases to trimming and J lost 4 bases, with 24 bases between them. CDR3 DNA sequence: TGCAGCGCCGTCCCGTCGTCCGGAGGGGTCCCAGATACGCAGTATTTT. Translation: CSAVPSSGGVPDTQYF.

The chain is built from TRBV4-1 and TRBJ2-7; 8 positions match TRBD1. The CDR3 runs to 15 residues. Germline CDR1 reads MGHRA; CDR2 reads YSYEKL. Trimming took 0 bases from V and 6 from J; bases not matched to a gene: 7. This chain's CDR3 is CASSQDKTGVGEQYF. The CDR3 coding sequence is TGCGCCAGCAGCCAAGATAAGACAGGGGTTGGCGAGCAGTACTTC.

There are a few counts of this clone. This chain uses TRBV6-6 with TRBJ1-1; the D gene is possibly TRBD1 (6 bases). V dropped 6 bases and J dropped 2 bases, with 13 bases sitting between them. The germline V gene has CDR1 MNHNY and CDR2 SVGAGI (reference sequence). The length of the CDR3 is 14 residues. The CDR3 sequence: CASRAPDSNTEAFF. CDR3 DNA sequence: TGTGCCAGCAGAGCACCGGACAGCAACACTGAAGCTTTCTTT.

CDR3 residues: CASSPTLAGVRVEQFF. Written as DNA, the CDR3 is TGTGCCAGCAGCCCTACACTAGCGGGAGTTAGAGTTGAGCAGTTCTTC. J is TRBJ2-1 and V is TRBV13, with 11 nucleotides matching TRBD2. The CDR3 extends over 16 amino acids. Germline assignment: CDR1 PRHDT and CDR2 FYEKMQ (reference sequence). V shed 5 bases and J 9 bases; nucleotides not matched to a gene: 12.

The chain links TRBV27 to TRBJ2-7; D is ambiguous. Trimming took 3 bases from V and 9 from J, leaving 21 bases between them. The CDR3 loop spans 15 amino acids. Germline V gives CDR1 MNHEY, CDR2 SMNVEV (reference sequence). CDR3 region: CASSFIDEPTCGQYF. Here the CDR3 DNA reads TGTGCCAGCAGTTTTATTGACGAACCGACCTGCGGGCAGTACTTC.

The chain joins TRBV28 to TRBJ2-7; 8 nucleotides align to TRBD2. The CDR3 spans 13 residues. The germline V gene has CDR1 MDHEN and CDR2 SYDVKM. Unmatched junction bases numbered 6, after V lost 6 bases and J lost 5 bases. The CDR3 DNA reads TGTGCCAGCAGCAGCGGGAGTAGCGACGAGCAGTACTTC. As protein: CASSSGSSDEQYF. The variable domain in full, with the rest retrieved from reference TRBV28 and TRBJ2-7, is DVKVTQSSRYLVKRTGEKVFLECVQDMDHENMFWYRQDPGLGLRLIYFSYDVKMKEKGDIPEGYSVSREKKERFSLILESASTNQTSMYLCASSSGSSDEQYFGPGTRLTVT.

The V call is TRBV28, the J call TRBJ1-5, with a possible D match to TRBD1 (5 bases). This CDR3 has 14 residues. The ends were cut back, 6 bases at V and 0 bases at J, with 9 bases in the middle. From germline, CDR1 is MDHEN and CDR2 SYDVKM. CDR3 DNA sequence: TGTGCCAGCAGAGGAGGGGCTAGCAATCAGCCCCAGCATTTT. This gives the protein CASRGGASNQPQHF.

V is TRBV7-6 and J is TRBJ1-1; D not resolved. Germline V gene data show CDR1 as SGHVS and CDR2 as FNYEAQ. This CDR3 has 15 residues. Trimming cost V 1 base and J 1 base, with 10 bases left between them. For the CDR3, the DNA is TGTGCCAGCAGCTTAGGGGCAATCGCGAACACTGAAGCTTTCTTT. This sequence encodes CASSLGAIANTEAFF. Filled out from reference TRBV7-6 and TRBJ1-1, the complete variable domain reads GAGVSQSPRYKVTKRGQDVALRCDPISGHVSLYWYRQALGQGPEFLTYFNYEAQQDKSGLPNDRFSAERPEGSISTLTIQRTEQRDSAMYRCASSLGAIANTEAFFGQGTRLTVV.

CDR3 coding DNA: TGCAGCGTTGAAGTGGGTGGTGGGAGCGCAGGAAATGAGCAGTTCTTC. Translating it yields CSVEVGGGSAGNEQFF. This chain connects TRBV29-1 to TRBJ2-1, with D perhaps TRBD2 (5 bases). CDR1 SQVTM and CDR2 ANQGSEA come from the germline V gene. This CDR3 spans 16 amino acids. With 1 base removed from V and 7 bases from J, the gap between germline ends came to 20 bases.

The chain links TRBV18 to TRBJ2-2, with TRBD1 matching 7 bases. This CDR3 has 17 amino acids. Germline V CDR1 and CDR2: KGHSH, LQKENI. Trimming took 3 bases from V and 4 from J; bases not matched to a gene: 11. CDR3 bases: TGTGCCAGCTCACCCGCGACAGGGAGTATAGGCACCGGGGAGCTGTTTTTT. It encodes CASSPATGSIGTGELFF.